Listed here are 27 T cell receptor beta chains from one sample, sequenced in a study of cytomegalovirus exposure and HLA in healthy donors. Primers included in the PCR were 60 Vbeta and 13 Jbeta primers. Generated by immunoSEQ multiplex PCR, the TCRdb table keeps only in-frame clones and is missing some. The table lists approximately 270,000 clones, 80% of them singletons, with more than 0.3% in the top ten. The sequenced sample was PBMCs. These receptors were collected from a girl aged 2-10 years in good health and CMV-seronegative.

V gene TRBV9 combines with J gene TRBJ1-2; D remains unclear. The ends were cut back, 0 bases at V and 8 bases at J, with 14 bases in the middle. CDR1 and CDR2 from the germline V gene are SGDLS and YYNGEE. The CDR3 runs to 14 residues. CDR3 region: CASSVGEGSRGYTF. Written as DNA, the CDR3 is TGTGCCAGCAGCGTAGGAGAGGGATCGCGGGGCTACACCTTC.

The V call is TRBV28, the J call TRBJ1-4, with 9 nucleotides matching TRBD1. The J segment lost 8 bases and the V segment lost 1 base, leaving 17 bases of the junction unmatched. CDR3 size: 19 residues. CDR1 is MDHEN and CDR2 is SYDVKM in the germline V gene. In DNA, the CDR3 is TGTGCCAGCAGTTTATTAACCGGGACAGGGAGGCAGGTGCGAGAAAAACTGTTTTTT. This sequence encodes CASSLLTGTGRQVREKLFF. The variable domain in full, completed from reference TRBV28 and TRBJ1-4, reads DVKVTQSSRYLVKRTGEKVFLECVQDMDHENMFWYRQDPGLGLRLIYFSYDVKMKEKGDIPEGYSVSREKKERFSLILESASTNQTSMYLCASSLLTGTGRQVREKLFFGSGTQLSVL.

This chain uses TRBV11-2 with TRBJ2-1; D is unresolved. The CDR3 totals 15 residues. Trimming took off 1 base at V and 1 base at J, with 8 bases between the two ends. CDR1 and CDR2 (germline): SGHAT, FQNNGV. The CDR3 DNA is TGTGCCAGCAGCTTAGGCGCCGGGTCCTACAATGAGCAGTTCTTC. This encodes CASSLGAGSYNEQFF.

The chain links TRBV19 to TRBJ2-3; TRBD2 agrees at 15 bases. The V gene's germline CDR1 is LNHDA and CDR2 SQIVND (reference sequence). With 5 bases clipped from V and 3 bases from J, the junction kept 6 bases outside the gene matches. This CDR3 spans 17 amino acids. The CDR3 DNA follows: TGTGCCAGTAGTGTCGTGGGACTAGCGGGGGGAACAGATACGCAGTATTTT. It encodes CASSVVGLAGGTDTQYF.

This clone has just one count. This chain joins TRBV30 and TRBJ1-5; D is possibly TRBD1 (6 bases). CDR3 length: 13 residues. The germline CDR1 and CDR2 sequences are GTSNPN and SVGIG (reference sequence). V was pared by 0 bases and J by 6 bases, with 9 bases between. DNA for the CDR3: TGTGCCTGGAGTGTACAGGGCGGTCAGCCCCAGCATTTT. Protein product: CAWSVQGGQPQHF.

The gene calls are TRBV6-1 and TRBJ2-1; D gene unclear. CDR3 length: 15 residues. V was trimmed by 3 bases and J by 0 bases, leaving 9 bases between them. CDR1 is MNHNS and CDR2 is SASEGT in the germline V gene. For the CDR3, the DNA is TGTGCCAGCAGTGATCGGGTAGACTCCTACAATGAGCAGTTCTTC. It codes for CASSDRVDSYNEQFF.

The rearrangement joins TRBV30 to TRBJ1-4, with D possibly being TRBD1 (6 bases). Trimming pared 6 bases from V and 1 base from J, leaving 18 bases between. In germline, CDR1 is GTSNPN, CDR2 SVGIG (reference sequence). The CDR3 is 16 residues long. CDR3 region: CACSTGRLETNEKLFF. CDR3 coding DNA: TGTGCCTGTTCTACAGGGCGTTTGGAAACTAATGAAAAACTGTTTTTT.

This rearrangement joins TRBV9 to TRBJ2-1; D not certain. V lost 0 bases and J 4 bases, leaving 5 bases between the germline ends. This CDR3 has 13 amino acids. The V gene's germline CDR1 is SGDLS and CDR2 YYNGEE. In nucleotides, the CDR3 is TGTGCCAGCAGCGTAGACAGTTACAATGAGCAGTTCTTC. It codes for CASSVDSYNEQFF.

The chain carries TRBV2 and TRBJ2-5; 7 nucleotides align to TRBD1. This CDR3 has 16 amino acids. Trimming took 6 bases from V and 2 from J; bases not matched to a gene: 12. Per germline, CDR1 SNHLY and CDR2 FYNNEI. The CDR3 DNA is TGTGCCAGCAGGACGAGAGGGACAGCGATACAAGAGACCCAGTACTTC. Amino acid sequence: CASRTRGTAIQETQYF.

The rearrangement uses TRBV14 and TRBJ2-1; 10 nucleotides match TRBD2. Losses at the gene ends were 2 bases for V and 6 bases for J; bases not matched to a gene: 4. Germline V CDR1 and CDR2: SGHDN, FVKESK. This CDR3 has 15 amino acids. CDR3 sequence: CASSQLAGVGNEQFF. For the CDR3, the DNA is TGTGCCAGCAGCCAACTAGCGGGAGTTGGCAATGAGCAGTTCTTC.

In DNA, the CDR3 is TGTGCCTGGAGTCATGGGGGGGCCTATGGCTACACCTTC. This encodes CAWSHGGAYGYTF. The gene calls are TRBV30 and TRBJ1-2, with a tentative D call TRBD1 (6 bases). V was pared by 2 bases and J by 4 bases, with 11 bases between. This CDR3 has 13 amino acids. The germline gives CDR1 GTSNPN, CDR2 SVGIG (reference sequence).

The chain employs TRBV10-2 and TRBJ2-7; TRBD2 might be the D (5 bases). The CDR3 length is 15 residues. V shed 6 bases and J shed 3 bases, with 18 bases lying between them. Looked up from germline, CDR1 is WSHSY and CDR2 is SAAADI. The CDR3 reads CASRRVGLNIYEQYF. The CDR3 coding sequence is TGCGCCAGCAGGAGGGTAGGCCTAAATATCTACGAGCAGTACTTC.

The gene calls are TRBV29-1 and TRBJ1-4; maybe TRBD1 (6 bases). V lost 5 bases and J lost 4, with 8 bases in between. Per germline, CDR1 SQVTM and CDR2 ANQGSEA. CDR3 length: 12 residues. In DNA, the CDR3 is TGCAGCGTTACAGGGTATAATGAAAAACTGTTTTTT. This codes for CSVTGYNEKLFF.

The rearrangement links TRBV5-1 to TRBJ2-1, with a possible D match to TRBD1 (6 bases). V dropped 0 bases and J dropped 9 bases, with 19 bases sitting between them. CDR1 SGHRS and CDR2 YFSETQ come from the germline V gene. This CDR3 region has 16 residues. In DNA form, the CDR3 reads TGCGCCAGCAGCTTGGCCGCGACAGGTCTTTCAAGTGAGCAGTTCTTC. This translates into CASSLAATGLSSEQFF. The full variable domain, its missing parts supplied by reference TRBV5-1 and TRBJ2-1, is KAGVTQTPRYLIKTRGQQVTLSCSPISGHRSVSWYQQTPGQGLQFLFEYFSETQRNKGNFPGRFSGRQFSNSRSEMNVSTLELGDSALYLCASSLAATGLSSEQFFGPGTRLTVL.

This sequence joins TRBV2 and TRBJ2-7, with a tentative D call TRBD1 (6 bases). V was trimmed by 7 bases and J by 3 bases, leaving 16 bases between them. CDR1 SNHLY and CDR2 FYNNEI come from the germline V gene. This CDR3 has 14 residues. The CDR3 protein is CASKQGSSFYEQYF. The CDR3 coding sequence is TGTGCCAGCAAACAGGGATCGTCCTTCTACGAGCAGTACTTC.

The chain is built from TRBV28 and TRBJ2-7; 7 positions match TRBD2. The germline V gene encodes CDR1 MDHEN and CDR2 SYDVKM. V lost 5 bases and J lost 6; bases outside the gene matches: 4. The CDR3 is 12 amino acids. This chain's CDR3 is CASSPPGGEQYF. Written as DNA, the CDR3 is TGTGCCAGCAGTCCCCCGGGAGGCGAGCAGTACTTC.

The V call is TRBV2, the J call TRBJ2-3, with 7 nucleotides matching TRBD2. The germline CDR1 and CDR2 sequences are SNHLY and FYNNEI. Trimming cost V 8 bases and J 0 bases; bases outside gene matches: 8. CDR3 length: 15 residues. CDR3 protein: CASLRAGESTDTQYF. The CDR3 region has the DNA TGTGCCAGCTTACGGGCGGGGGAGAGCACAGATACGCAGTATTTT.

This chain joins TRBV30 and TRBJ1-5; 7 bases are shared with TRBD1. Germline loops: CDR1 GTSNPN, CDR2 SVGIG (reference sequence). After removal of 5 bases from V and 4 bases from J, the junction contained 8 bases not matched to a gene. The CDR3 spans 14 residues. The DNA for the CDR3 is TGTGCCTGGGACTCGGGACAGTCGAATCAGCCCCAGCATTTT. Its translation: CAWDSGQSNQPQHF.

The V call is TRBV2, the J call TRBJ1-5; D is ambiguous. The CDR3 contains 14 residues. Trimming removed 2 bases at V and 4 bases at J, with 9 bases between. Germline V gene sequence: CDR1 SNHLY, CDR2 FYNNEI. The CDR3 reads CASSETSANQPQHF. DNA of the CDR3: TGTGCCAGCAGTGAAACGTCCGCGAATCAGCCCCAGCATTTT.

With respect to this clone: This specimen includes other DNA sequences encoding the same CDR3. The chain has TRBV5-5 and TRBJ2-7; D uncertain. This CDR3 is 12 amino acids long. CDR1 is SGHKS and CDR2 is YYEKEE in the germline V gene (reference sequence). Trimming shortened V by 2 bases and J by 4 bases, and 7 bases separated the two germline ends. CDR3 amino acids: CASSFSGYEQYF. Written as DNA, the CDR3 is TGTGCCAGCAGCTTTTCCGGTTACGAGCAGTACTTC.

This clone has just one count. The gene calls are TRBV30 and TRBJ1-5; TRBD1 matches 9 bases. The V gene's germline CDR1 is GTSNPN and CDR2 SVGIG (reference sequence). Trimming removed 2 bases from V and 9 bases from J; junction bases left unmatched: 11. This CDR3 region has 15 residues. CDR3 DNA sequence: TGTGCCTGGAGTTCGTCCGGGACAGGGTGGCTGCCCCAGCATTTT. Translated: CAWSSSGTGWLPQHF. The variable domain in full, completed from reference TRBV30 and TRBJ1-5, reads SQTIHQWPATLVQPVGSPLSLECTVEGTSNPNLYWYRQAAGRGLQLLFYSVGIGQISSEVPQNLSASRPQDRQFILSSKKLLLSDSGFYLCAWSSSGTGWLPQHFGDGTRLSIL.

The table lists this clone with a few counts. CDR3 protein: CASSRHRGGSNQETQYF. As DNA, the CDR3 is TGTGCCAGCAGCCGCCACCGAGGCGGGAGCAACCAAGAGACCCAGTACTTC. This sequence joins TRBV4-2 and TRBJ2-5; 7 nucleotides line up with TRBD2. The CDR3 contains 17 residues. Germline CDR1 LGHNA, CDR2 YNFKEQ. J lost 0 bases, V lost 4 bases, and 11 bases had no gene match.

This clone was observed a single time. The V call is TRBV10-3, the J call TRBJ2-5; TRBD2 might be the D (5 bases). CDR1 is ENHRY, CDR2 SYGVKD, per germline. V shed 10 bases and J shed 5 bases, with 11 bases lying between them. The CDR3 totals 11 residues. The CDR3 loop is CATVGEETQYF. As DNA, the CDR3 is TGTGCCACAGTCGGGGAGGAGACCCAGTACTTC.

The CDR3 DNA sequence: TGTGCCAGCAGCTTAGGCCTAGCGGGGGGGCCTCGTGATACGCAGTATTTT. Translated, it gives CASSLGLAGGPRDTQYF. The chain uses TRBV13 and TRBJ2-3, with 12 bases fitting TRBD2. Trimming took 0 bases from V and 6 from J; bases not matched to a gene: 7. The CDR3 is 17 residues long. The germline V gene encodes CDR1 PRHDT and CDR2 FYEKMQ (reference sequence).

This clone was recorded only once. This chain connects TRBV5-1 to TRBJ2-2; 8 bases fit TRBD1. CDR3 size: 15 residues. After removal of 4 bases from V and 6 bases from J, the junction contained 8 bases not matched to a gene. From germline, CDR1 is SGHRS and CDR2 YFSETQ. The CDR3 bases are TGCGCCAGCAGCGAACCGGGACAGGCGGCCGGGGAGCTGTTTTTT. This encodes CASSEPGQAAGELFF.

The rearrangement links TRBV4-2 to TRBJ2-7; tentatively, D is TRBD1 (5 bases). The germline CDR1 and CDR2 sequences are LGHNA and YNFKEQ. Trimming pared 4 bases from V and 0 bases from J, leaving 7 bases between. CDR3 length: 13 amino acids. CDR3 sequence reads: CASSLDISYEQYF. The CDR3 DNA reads TGTGCCAGCAGCCTGGACATCTCCTACGAGCAGTACTTC.

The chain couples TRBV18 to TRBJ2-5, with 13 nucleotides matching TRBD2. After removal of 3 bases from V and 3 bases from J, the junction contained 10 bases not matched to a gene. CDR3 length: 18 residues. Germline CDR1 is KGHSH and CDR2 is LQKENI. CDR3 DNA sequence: TGTGCCAGCTCACCCTTTACCGGGACTAGCGGGACAAAAGAGACCCAGTACTTC. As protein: CASSPFTGTSGTKETQYF.